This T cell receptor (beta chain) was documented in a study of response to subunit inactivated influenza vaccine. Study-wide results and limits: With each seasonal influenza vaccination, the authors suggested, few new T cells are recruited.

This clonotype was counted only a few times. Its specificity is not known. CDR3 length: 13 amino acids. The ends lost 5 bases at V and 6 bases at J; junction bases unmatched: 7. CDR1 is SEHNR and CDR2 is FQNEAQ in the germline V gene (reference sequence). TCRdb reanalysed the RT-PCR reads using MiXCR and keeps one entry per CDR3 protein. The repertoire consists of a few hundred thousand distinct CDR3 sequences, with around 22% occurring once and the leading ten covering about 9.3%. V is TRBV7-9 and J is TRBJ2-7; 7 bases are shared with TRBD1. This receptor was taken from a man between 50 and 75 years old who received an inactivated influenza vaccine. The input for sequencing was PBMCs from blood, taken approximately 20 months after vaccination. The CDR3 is CASSPPTGPEQYF. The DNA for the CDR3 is TGTGCCAGCAGCCCCCCGACAGGGCCCGAGCAGTACTTC.